Listed below are T cell receptor beta chains from one sample, sequenced in a study of glioma-infiltrating T cells after dendritic cell vaccination. Libraries were prepared by immunoSEQ multiplex PCR; TCRdb keeps only in-frame clonotypes and omits some of them. In the table there are 55,000 to 75,000 clones, around 85% of which are singletons. This specimen was blood, taken after dendritic cell vaccination. These receptors were taken from a human donor with glioblastoma. Each CDR3 is given with its conserved first and last residue. Each record gives: D gene, V gene, clone size, J gene, CDR3 DNA, CDR3 protein. D genes are given only for firm matches. Not every row has a clone size; where given, it reads once, few, many or a size class.

>-|TRBV5-4|-|TRBJ1-3
TGTGCCAGCAGCCGGGAACAGTTCTCTGGAAACACCATATATTTT
CASSREQFSGNTIYF
>TRBD2|TRBV5-6|-|TRBJ2-3
TGTGCCAGCAGCCTTCAGCGGGGGGCTAGCACAGATACGCAGTATTTT
CASSLQRGASTDTQYF
>-|TRBV19|-|TRBJ1-1
TGTGCCAGTAGATCTTCCGGGATCGAAGCTTTCTTT
CASRSSGIEAFF
>TRBD1|TRBV5-5|-|TRBJ2-7
TGTGCCAGCAGCTTGGTCTTTGGCAGGGGGCACGGGGAGCAGTACTTC
CASSLVFGRGHGEQYF
>-|TRBV13|-|TRBJ2-7
TGTGCCAGCAGCTTGGCACAGAACTACGAGCAGTACTTC
CASSLAQNYEQYF
>TRBD1|TRBV7-9|once|TRBJ2-5
TGTGCCAGCAGCTTTCTGGGACAGGGGGGCGAGACCCAGTACTTC
CASSFLGQGGETQYF
>TRBD2|TRBV13|-|TRBJ2-1
TGTGCCAGCAGCTTCGGGACTAGCGGGGGGACCCTCGGTGAGCAGTTCTTC
CASSFGTSGGTLGEQFF
>-|TRBV15|once|TRBJ1-3
TGTGCCACCAGCCCGGGAGGCTTCGGAAACACCATATATTTT
CATSPGGFGNTIYF
>-|TRBV18|-|TRBJ1-1
TGTGCCAGCTCACCTCTAGGTAACAGGGAAGATGGCACTGAAGCTTTCTTT
CASSPLGNREDGTEAFF
>TRBD2|TRBV9|-|TRBJ2-5
TGTGCCAGCAGCCCGATAGCGGGGGGGGAGACCCAGTACTTC
CASSPIAGGETQYF
>-|TRBV2|few|TRBJ2-6
TGTGCCAGCAGCCCGTCGGCGGGACGGACCTCTGGGGCCAACGTCCTGACTTTC
CASSPSAGRTSGANVLTF
>TRBD1|TRBV2|-|TRBJ2-2
TGTGCCAGCAGTGAATTGGACAGGGTCACCGGGGAGCTGTTTTTT
CASSELDRVTGELFF
>TRBD2|TRBV30|-|TRBJ2-7
TGTGCCTGGAGAGAAGATAGCGGGGTCTACGAGCAGTACTTC
CAWREDSGVYEQYF
>TRBD1|TRBV5-1|-|TRBJ2-7
TGCGCCAGCAGCACCGGGACAGGCACCACTGCTTACTACGAGCAGTACTTC
CASSTGTGTTAYYEQYF
>TRBD2|TRBV5-1|-|TRBJ2-3
TGCGCCAGCAGCTTGGAACCAGCGGGGGATAGCACAGATACGCAGTATTTT
CASSLEPAGDSTDTQYF